This T cell receptor (beta chain) stems from a study of cytomegalovirus exposure and HLA in healthy donors. Broader study findings: Among TCR sequences, most were rare, though some public TCRs appeared in many donors.

The CDR3 sequence is 15 residues long. The junction had 5 bases not matched to a gene; V was cut back by 2 bases and J by 4 bases. CDR1 is SGDLS and CDR2 is YYNGEE in the germline V gene. In the case of this clone: Its target is unknown.

TCRdb keeps only in-frame clones here, not all; method: immunoSEQ multiplex PCR. The sample has about 170,000 clones, approximately 87% seen once; the top ten hold 5.7%. This chain connects TRBV9 to TRBJ1-3, with 8 bases matching TRBD1. The sequenced sample was PBMCs. The TCR sequence derives from a woman aged 30 to 39 in good health and CMV-seronegative. The CDR3: CASSVRQGSGNTIYF. CDR3 nucleotides: TGTGCCAGCAGCGTCCGACAGGGGTCGGGAAACACCATATATTTT.